What follows are 2 T cell receptor beta chains derived from one specimen sequenced in a study of cytomegalovirus exposure and HLA in healthy donors. PCR primers comprised 60 Vbeta and 13 Jbeta primers. Data came from immunoSEQ multiplex PCR; TCRdb stores just in-frame clones and leaves some out. The sample carries more than 95,000 clones, over 70% recorded once. The source material was PBMCs. The receptors shown here come from a woman in her forties or fifties in good health and CMV-seropositive.

The chain carries TRBV19 and TRBJ1-3; tentative D call: TRBD1 (5 bases). The CDR3 has 14 residues. Trimming left V 2 bases short and J 2 bases short, with 7 bases between. The V gene's germline CDR1 is LNHDA and CDR2 SQIVND (reference sequence). In nucleotides, the CDR3 is TGTGCCAGTAGTATACAGGGAACTGGAAACACCATATATTTT. Encoded protein: CASSIQGTGNTIYF.

The rearrangement uses TRBV28 and TRBJ2-7; TRBD1 matches at 9 bases. The CDR3 is made up of 15 amino acids. Germline trimming cut 6 bases from V and 4 bases from J; bases unmatched to any gene: 10. In germline, CDR1 is MDHEN, CDR2 SYDVKM. The CDR3 nucleotides read TGTGCCAGCAGCAGGGGACAGGGAGTCGGGTACGAGCAGTACTTC. This sequence encodes CASSRGQGVGYEQYF.